This T cell receptor (beta chain) was recorded in a study of T-cell memory formation after mild COVID-19. Study details: TCR clusters were mostly donor specific.

The length of the CDR3 is 18 residues. CDR1 is SGHRS, CDR2 YFSETQ, per germline. Trimming at V came to 1 base and at J to 6 bases, leaving 13 bases not matched to a gene. TCRdb called the 5' RACE reads again in MiXCR, with one record for every CDR3 protein. The repertoire holds under 200,000 distinct CDR3 sequences, with around 10% as singletons. General observations from the study: From day 15 to 85, contracting clones were balanced between CD4 and CD8, whereas later expanders leaned toward CD4+.

Concerning this clonotype: Its specificity is unknown.

Sequencing was carried out using PBMCs or a T cell subset sorted from them (not recorded which). V is TRBV5-1 and J is TRBJ1-2; 12 nucleotides line up with TRBD1. The clonotype comes from a man aged 18 to 30 who had mild COVID-19 (a few samples of this study predate the infection). Cell type and time point are not known. CDR3 sequence reads: CASSLSTRTGTGGDGYTF. CDR3 nucleotide sequence: TGCGCCAGCAGCTTGAGTACCCGAACCGGGACAGGGGGCGATGGCTACACCTTC.